These T cell receptor beta chains were read from a single sample in a study of T cell responses to AZD1222 COVID-19 vaccine. Libraries were prepared by immunoSEQ multiplex PCR; TCRdb keeps only in-frame clonotypes and omits some of them. Of about 81,000 clones listed, 75% to 95% are singletons. The source material was peripheral blood, sampled 28 days after the second AZD1222 dose. The receptors were gathered from an adult who received the AZD1222 COVID-19 vaccine. CDR3s include the opening cysteine and the closing phenylalanine or tryptophan. The D gene is left open where the match is weak. Clone size is not always given. Where it is, it says once, few, many or a class for expanded clones.

d_gene | abundance | j_gene | v_gene | CDR3aa | CDR3nt
NA | once | TRBJ1-2 | TRBV6-2/TRBV6-3 | CASSSQPTNYGYTF | TGTGCCAGCAGTTCCCAGCCAACCAACTATGGCTACACCTTC
TRBD1 | NA | TRBJ1-2 | TRBV29-1 | CSVVVQGADYGYTF | TGCAGCGTTGTGGTACAGGGGGCAGACTATGGCTACACCTTC
TRBD1 | NA | TRBJ2-6 | TRBV4-3 | CASSHDDRGAGANVLTF | TGCGCCAGCAGCCACGACGACAGGGGGGCTGGGGCCAACGTCCTGACTTTC
NA | NA | TRBJ2-2 | TRBV7-8 | CASSPPLRERNTGELFF | TGTGCCAGCAGCCCCCCTCTTAGGGAACGGAACACCGGGGAGCTGTTTTTT
NA | NA | TRBJ2-2 | TRBV6-2/TRBV6-3 | CASSIAGNTGELFF | TGTGCCAGCAGTATTGCAGGGAACACCGGGGAGCTGTTTTTT
NA | NA | TRBJ1-1 | TRBV4-2 | CASSPREGRTEAFF | TGTGCCAGCAGCCCCCGGGAGGGGAGGACTGAAGCTTTCTTT
NA | NA | TRBJ1-1 | TRBV6-2/TRBV6-3 | CASSYVENTEAFF | TGTGCCAGCAGTTACGTGGAGAACACTGAAGCTTTCTTT
NA | NA | TRBJ1-1 | TRBV6-5 | CASSLRYPPETEAFF | TGTGCCAGCAGCCTTCGCTATCCCCCGGAGACTGAAGCTTTCTTT
NA | NA | TRBJ2-7 | TRBV15 | CATSGFQQGYYEQYF | TGTGCCACCAGCGGATTTCAACAGGGATACTACGAGCAGTACTTC
NA | NA | TRBJ1-1 | TRBV3-1/TRBV3-2 | CASSQGPGNTEAFF | TGTGCCAGCAGCCAAGGCCCAGGGAACACTGAAGCTTTCTTT
TRBD2 | NA | TRBJ2-3 | TRBV5-4 | CASSRGGLAGGDTQYF | TGTGCCAGCAGCCGGGGGGGACTAGCGGGAGGAGATACGCAGTATTTT
TRBD1 | NA | TRBJ2-7 | TRBV7-9 | CASSRDRTSYEQYF | TGTGCCAGCAGCCGGGACAGGACCTCCTACGAGCAGTACTTC
NA | NA | TRBJ2-7 | TRBV2 | CASRGNLPLYEQYF | TGTGCCAGCCGAGGGAACTTACCCCTCTACGAGCAGTACTTC
NA | NA | TRBJ2-1 | TRBV6-4 | CASSDSGGRDEQFF | TGTGCCAGCAGTGACTCGGGAGGACGGGATGAGCAGTTCTTC
NA | once | TRBJ2-1 | TRBV9 | CASSPLGQYNEQFF | TGTGCCAGCAGCCCCCTGGGGCAGTACAATGAGCAGTTCTTC
TRBD1 | NA | TRBJ2-1 | TRBV29-1 | CSTWWSGDSYYNEQFF | TGCAGCACGTGGTGGTCAGGGGACAGTTATTACAATGAGCAGTTCTTC
NA | NA | TRBJ1-1 | TRBV6-5 | CASSYGGNEAFF | TGTGCCAGCAGTTACGGGGGTAATGAAGCTTTCTTT
NA | NA | TRBJ2-3 | TRBV19 | CASSITADTQYF | TGTGCCAGTAGTATTACAGCAGATACGCAGTATTTT
NA | NA | TRBJ1-5 | TRBV19 | CASSITGQSRRNQPQHF | TGTGCCAGTAGTATTACCGGACAGAGTCGGCGCAATCAGCCCCAGCATTTT
NA | NA | TRBJ1-3 | TRBV5-1 | CASSRDNSGNTIYF | TGCGCCAGCAGCCGGGACAACTCTGGAAACACCATATATTTT
NA | NA | TRBJ1-2 | TRBV7-2 | CASSWDGSYGYTF | TGTGCCAGCAGCTGGGACGGATCCTATGGCTACACCTTC
TRBD2 | NA | TRBJ2-3 | TRBV5-1 | CASSQGLAGAADTQYF | TGCGCCAGCAGCCAAGGACTAGCGGGAGCCGCAGATACGCAGTATTTT
NA | NA | TRBJ2-1 | TRBV2 | CASSGTYNEQFF | TGTGCCAGCAGTGGGACCTACAATGAGCAGTTCTTC
NA | NA | TRBJ2-1 | TRBV5-8 | CASRKRGAYNEQFF | TGTGCCAGCAGGAAAAGGGGCGCTTACAATGAGCAGTTCTTC
TRBD1 | NA | TRBJ1-2 | TRBV9 | CASSVAWTGGSDYGYTF | TGTGCCAGCAGCGTAGCCTGGACAGGGGGCAGCGACTATGGCTACACCTTC
NA | NA | TRBJ1-4 | TRBV18 | CASSPSKGRKLFF | TGTGCCAGCTCCCCCTCGAAGGGAAGAAAACTGTTTTTT
TRBD2 | once | TRBJ2-1 | TRBV28 | CASIGLAGASYNEQFF | TGTGCCAGCATCGGACTAGCGGGAGCTTCCTACAATGAGCAGTTCTTC
TRBD1 | NA | TRBJ2-1 | TRBV15 | CATRLLGQGTNEQFF | TGTGCCACCCGCCTTCTGGGACAGGGGACAAATGAGCAGTTCTTC
NA | NA | TRBJ2-3 | TRBV6-5 | CASTHRTSTDTQYF | TGTGCCAGCACCCACAGAACTAGCACAGATACGCAGTATTTT
TRBD1 | NA | TRBJ2-6 | TRBV19 | CASSDRGRSGANVLTF | TGTGCCAGTAGTGACAGGGGCCGCTCTGGGGCCAACGTCCTGACTTTC
TRBD2 | NA | TRBJ2-1 | TRBV3-1/TRBV3-2 | CASSQDGLAGNEQFF | TGTGCCAGCAGCCAAGACGGACTAGCGGGAAATGAGCAGTTCTTC
TRBD2 | NA | TRBJ2-2 | TRBV6-2/TRBV6-3 | CASSHLAEATGELFF | TGTGCCAGCAGCCACCTAGCGGAGGCCACCGGGGAGCTGTTTTTT
NA | NA | TRBJ2-7 | TRBV7-9 | CASRRSSGSDEQYF | TGTGCCAGCAGACGGAGCTCCGGAAGTGACGAGCAGTACTTC
NA | once | TRBJ1-5 | TRBV28 | CASSRDSSNQPQHF | TGTGCCAGCAGCCGAGACAGTAGCAATCAGCCCCAGCATTTT
NA | NA | TRBJ2-1 | TRBV20-1 | CSAAPDNEQFF | TGCAGTGCTGCACCAGACAATGAGCAGTTCTTC
NA | NA | TRBJ2-6 | TRBV30 | CAWSVAGANVLTF | TGTGCCTGGAGTGTAGCCGGGGCCAACGTCCTGACTTTC
NA | NA | TRBJ2-3 | TRBV28 | CASPPSGEVTDTQYF | TGTGCCAGCCCCCCCTCAGGGGAGGTCACAGATACGCAGTATTTT
TRBD1 | NA | TRBJ2-1 | TRBV12-5 | CASGLVLRDRSFSYNEQFF | TGTGCTAGTGGTTTGGTACTCCGGGACAGGTCCTTCTCCTACAATGAGCAGTTCTTC
TRBD1 | NA | TRBJ1-2 | TRBV5-4 | CASSLGDRDLYGYTF | TGTGCCAGCAGCTTGGGGGACAGGGATCTCTATGGCTACACCTTC
TRBD1 | NA | TRBJ2-3 | TRBV28 | CASSLDGQGVDTQYF | TGTGCCAGCAGTTTAGACGGACAGGGGGTAGATACGCAGTATTTT
TRBD1 | NA | TRBJ2-1 | TRBV5-5 | CASRGTGPYNEQFF | TGTGCCAGCAGGGGGACAGGACCCTACAATGAGCAGTTCTTC
TRBD1 | NA | TRBJ2-4 | TRBV11-2 | CASSEQGAAIQYF | TGTGCCAGCAGCGAGCAGGGGGCGGCGATTCAGTACTTC
TRBD2 | NA | TRBJ2-5 | TRBV5-1 | CASSRVAGVQETQYF | TGCGCCAGTTCCCGTGTAGCGGGAGTGCAAGAGACCCAGTACTTC